These 32 T cell receptor beta chains came from one sample sequenced in a study of radiation and T cells in renal cell carcinoma (dated by TCRdb to the early 2020s). Libraries were built with the immunoSEQ multiplex PCR assay. TCRdb carries this immuneACCESS record with in-frame sequences only. Its versions omit some clonotypes, under half of them owing to an unresolved V gene in the studies checked, with the rest unexplained. The sample yields over 120,000 clones; around nine tenths were counted once. Of the sample, about 11% is held by the ten largest clones. The meaning of the sample's time point label: baseline pretreatment blood. The sample's treatment or condition label, in plain terms: 15 Gy SBRT to primary tumor, nephrectomy 4 weeks later. The sample here was blood, taken from a patient whose treatment included radiotherapy and nephrectomy. The receptors were gathered from a woman between 50 and 59 years old with renal cell carcinoma.

This rearrangement joins TRBV19 to TRBJ1-4; D not certain. The CDR3 totals 13 residues. V lost 1 base and J 5 bases, leaving 5 bases between the germline ends. CDR1 is LNHDA, CDR2 SQIVND, per germline (reference sequence). The CDR3 is CASSIAQNEKLFF. For the CDR3, the DNA is TGTGCCAGTAGTATAGCCCAAAATGAAAAACTGTTTTTT.

The chain couples TRBV19 to TRBJ1-1, with D hard to call. The CDR3 length is 15 residues. V dropped 0 bases and J dropped 6 bases, with 14 bases sitting between them. Germline CDR1 is LNHDA and CDR2 is SQIVND (reference sequence). In DNA form, the CDR3 reads TGTGCCAGTAGTATAGATGGGCGGCCGAGGGCTGAAGCTTTCTTT. This encodes CASSIDGRPRAEAFF.

This chain joins TRBV5-4 and TRBJ1-1, with D possibly TRBD1 on 5 matching bases. Germline assignment: CDR1 SGHNT and CDR2 YYREEE (reference sequence). The CDR3 length is 14 residues. The V and J ends lost 5 bases and 4 bases respectively, with 15 bases between them. The CDR3 is CASSQMWGGTEAFF. CDR3 in DNA: TGTGCCAGCAGTCAAATGTGGGGGGGCACTGAAGCTTTCTTT.

This chain uses TRBV9 with TRBJ2-2; TRBD2 matches 9 bases. CDR1 and CDR2 from the germline V gene are SGDLS and YYNGEE. The V gene end was trimmed by 0 bases and the J gene end by 4 bases; junction bases not matched to a gene: 1. CDR3 size: 15 residues. The CDR3 loop is CASSVVSGGTGELFF. CDR3 sequence (DNA): TGTGCCAGCAGCGTAGTTAGCGGGGGCACCGGGGAGCTGTTTTTT.

The chain couples TRBV7-2 to TRBJ2-3; 12 positions match TRBD2. V lost 3 bases, J lost 5 bases, and 9 bases stayed unmatched. This CDR3 is built from 17 residues. Germline lookup yields CDR1 SGHTA and CDR2 FQGNSA. The CDR3 spells CASSFGPTSGGGDTQYF. Here the CDR3 DNA reads TGTGCCAGCAGCTTTGGTCCGACTAGCGGGGGTGGAGATACGCAGTATTTT.

V is TRBV6-1 and J is TRBJ2-3; D is possibly TRBD1 or TRBD2 (5 bases each). V was pared by 6 bases and J by 1 base, with 14 bases between. Germline CDR1 reads MNHNS; CDR2 reads SASEGT. The CDR3 is made up of 15 amino acids. The CDR3 DNA reads TGTGCCAGCAGAAATAACCGGGGCGGCACAGATACGCAGTATTTT. Protein: CASRNNRGGTDTQYF.

The V call is TRBV5-1, the J call TRBJ2-7; the D is unclear. This CDR3 is 16 amino acids long. The V end lost 6 bases, the J end lost 2 bases, and 21 bases lay between the germline ends. Germline CDR1 SGHRS, CDR2 YFSETQ. This CDR3 reads CASTLKDNTQAYEQYF. CDR3 bases: TGCGCCAGCACTCTAAAAGACAACACCCAAGCCTACGAGCAGTACTTC. Together with reference TRBV5-1 and TRBJ2-7, the CDR3 gives the full variable domain: KAGVTQTPRYLIKTRGQQVTLSCSPISGHRSVSWYQQTPGQGLQFLFEYFSETQRNKGNFPGRFSGRQFSNSRSEMNVSTLELGDSALYLCASTLKDNTQAYEQYFGPGTRLTVT.

The gene calls are TRBV28 and TRBJ1-4; possible D gene TRBD1, 5 bases. Germline assignment: CDR1 MDHEN and CDR2 SYDVKM. V shed 4 bases and J shed 7 bases, with 13 bases lying between them. This CDR3 is 14 amino acids long. Here the CDR3 reads CASSSGGTSEKLFF. The CDR3 DNA is TGTGCCAGCAGTTCGGGGGGAACTTCTGAAAAACTGTTTTTT.

This clone has only one observation. V gene TRBV29-1 combines with J gene TRBJ1-1, with 8 nucleotides matching TRBD1. This CDR3 region has 13 residues. CDR1 SQVTM and CDR2 ANQGSEA come from the germline V gene. V gave up 3 bases and J gave up 3 bases; unmatched junction bases: 3. CDR3 nucleotides: TGCAGCGTTGAGCAGGGACAGGACACTGAAGCTTTCTTT. Residues: CSVEQGQDTEAFF.

This sequence joins TRBV29-1 and TRBJ2-3; D may correspond to TRBD1 or TRBD2 (6 bases each). CDR1 is SQVTM and CDR2 is ANQGSEA in the germline V gene. V lost 8 bases, J lost 1 base, and 16 bases lay in between. The CDR3 is made up of 14 amino acids. The CDR3 loop is CSHGGGLGTDTQYF. DNA for the CDR3: TGCAGCCATGGTGGGGGGCTGGGCACAGATACGCAGTATTTT.

CDR3 sequence: CAISEGQGVGYTF. The DNA of the CDR3 is TGTGCCATCAGTGAGGGACAGGGCGTTGGCTACACCTTC. The rearrangement links TRBV10-3 to TRBJ1-2, with TRBD1 matching 8 bases. The junction had 3 bases not matched to a gene; V was cut back by 2 bases and J by 7 bases. The CDR3 is 13 residues long. Germline values: CDR1 ENHRY, CDR2 SYGVKD.

Worth noting for this clone: The junction and the germline gene differ at one end; a read error may be behind it. This sequence joins TRBV2 and TRBJ2-7; D possibly corresponds to TRBD1 (6 bases). This CDR3 is 10 amino acids long. Germline V lookup: CDR1 SNHLY, CDR2 FYNNEI. The CDR3 loop is CASSAAGAHF. The CDR3 bases are TGTGCCAGCAGTGCCGCAGGGGCGCACTTC.

The chain has TRBV5-4 and TRBJ1-5; TRBD1 matches 7 bases. CDR3 size: 14 residues. Trimming removed 4 bases from V and 2 bases from J; junction bases left unmatched: 3. Germline V gene lookup returns CDR1 SGHNT and CDR2 YYREEE (reference sequence). CDR3 nucleotide sequence: TGTGCCAGCAGCCAGGGGGTAGGCAATCAGCCCCAGCATTTT. Translating gives CASSQGVGNQPQHF.

V is TRBV11-1 and J is TRBJ2-7; unclear D gene. V shed 3 bases and J shed 1 base, with 7 bases lying between them. Germline lookup yields CDR1 SGHAT and CDR2 FQDESV (reference sequence). This CDR3 is built from 13 residues. The CDR3: CASSFVFSYEQYF. The CDR3 DNA sequence: TGTGCCAGCAGCTTCGTCTTTTCCTACGAGCAGTACTTC.

The rearrangement links TRBV5-6 to TRBJ1-6, with D possibly being TRBD1 (5 bases). Deletions cut 1 base from V and 8 bases from J, with 10 bases between. CDR1 is SGHDT, CDR2 YYEEEE, per germline. This CDR3 spans 14 amino acids. In nucleotides, the CDR3 is TGTGCCAGCAGCTTGTCAGGGTTATATTCACCCCTCCACTTT. This encodes CASSLSGLYSPLHF.

V is TRBV6-4 and J is TRBJ2-7; 8 bases agree with TRBD2. Germline CDR1 and CDR2: MRHNA and SNTAGT. J was trimmed by 6 bases and V by 2 bases; bases with no gene match: 21. CDR3 length: 19 amino acids. The DNA of the CDR3 is TGTGCCAGCAGTGACGCGGGGGCGATGACGGGGGGGCCCTTGGCCGAGCAGTACTTC. It encodes CASSDAGAMTGGPLAEQYF.

This clone was counted a few times. The V gene is TRBV12-5, the J gene TRBJ1-2; no firm D call. The CDR3 consists of 12 residues. The germline V and J ends were trimmed by 3 bases and 3 bases, with 5 bases remaining between them. The germline V gene has CDR1 LGHNT and CDR2 FRNRAP. The CDR3 DNA follows: TGTGCTAGTGGTTTTGTACACTATGGCTACACCTTC. Protein product: CASGFVHYGYTF.

This clone occurred a few times. V is TRBV5-4 and J is TRBJ2-3; D is uncertain. V was clipped by 0 bases and J by 3 bases, with 11 bases between them. This CDR3 is 15 amino acids long. Germline CDR1 and CDR2: SGHNT and YYREEE (reference sequence). The CDR3 DNA is TGTGCCAGCAGCTTGGTTGGCCTGGGGACAGATACGCAGTATTTT. Its translation: CASSLVGLGTDTQYF.

The chain employs TRBV2 and TRBJ2-3, with 8 nucleotides matching TRBD2. Germline loops: CDR1 SNHLY, CDR2 FYNNEI. The CDR3 spans 14 residues. The V and J ends lost 5 bases and 3 bases, in that order; junction bases with no gene match: 4. The CDR3 DNA reads TGTGCCAGCAGTCAGGCGGGGGGTACAGATACGCAGTATTTT. This codes for CASSQAGGTDTQYF.

The chain employs TRBV30 and TRBJ1-1, with D maybe TRBD1 (5 bases). Trimming stripped 2 bases from V and 11 bases from J, with 18 bases between. The germline V gene has CDR1 GTSNPN and CDR2 SVGIG (reference sequence). The CDR3 contains 13 residues. CDR3 sequence: CAWSSTWGWHAFF. Written as DNA, the CDR3 is TGTGCCTGGAGTTCGACCTGGGGGTGGCATGCTTTCTTT.

Only one count was recorded for this clone. The rearrangement links TRBV20-1 to TRBJ1-2, with D hard to call. Germline V gives CDR1 DFQATT, CDR2 SNEGSKA (reference sequence). The CDR3 consists of 11 residues. The V end lost 7 bases, the J end lost 3 bases, and 9 bases lay between the germline ends. The chain's CDR3 is CSVEAYYGYTF. CDR3 DNA sequence: TGCAGTGTTGAGGCGTACTATGGCTACACCTTC.

The chain combines TRBV6-1 with TRBJ2-7; weak D call: TRBD1 (6 bases). Trimming took 8 bases from V and 2 from J, leaving 13 bases between them. The CDR3 contains 13 residues. The germline gives CDR1 MNHNS, CDR2 SASEGT. CDR3 in amino acids: CASESYRAYEQYF. CDR3 coding DNA: TGTGCCAGCGAATCTTACAGGGCCTACGAGCAGTACTTC.

The chain couples TRBV7-2 to TRBJ2-1, with 11 nucleotides matching TRBD2. Germline CDR1 reads SGHTA; CDR2 reads FQGNSA. Losses at the gene ends were 5 bases for V and 2 bases for J; bases not matched to a gene: 5. The CDR3 has 16 amino acids. CDR3 amino acids: CASSTLAGAPYNEQFF. Here the CDR3 DNA reads TGTGCCAGCAGCACACTAGCGGGGGCCCCCTACAATGAGCAGTTCTTC. Full variable domain (outside the CDR3, taken from reference TRBV7-2 and TRBJ2-1): GAGVSQSPSNKVTEKGKDVELRCDPISGHTALYWYRQSLGQGLEFLIYFQGNSAPDKSGLPSDRFSAERTGGSVSTLTIQRTQQEDSAVYLCASSTLAGAPYNEQFFGPGTRLTVL.

For this clone: Other DNA sequences in this sample translate to the same CDR3. J is TRBJ2-5 and V is TRBV5-1; D is uncertain. Germline V lookup: CDR1 SGHRS, CDR2 YFSETQ. The CDR3 runs to 13 residues. The V end lost 1 base, the J end lost 1 base, and 5 bases lay between the germline ends. The CDR3 region is CASSLNTQETQYF. In DNA, the CDR3 is TGCGCCAGCAGCTTGAATACCCAAGAGACCCAGTACTTC.

The chain links TRBV30 to TRBJ2-3, with TRBD1 identical over 8 bases. Germline loops: CDR1 GTSNPN, CDR2 SVGIG (reference sequence). V lost 3 bases and J lost 12; bases outside the gene matches: 11. The CDR3 consists of 13 residues. This chain's CDR3 is CAWSETGAPTQYF. The CDR3 region has the DNA TGTGCCTGGAGCGAGACAGGGGCCCCCACTCAGTATTTT. The variable domain in full, completed from reference TRBV30 and TRBJ2-3, reads SQTIHQWPATLVQPVGSPLSLECTVEGTSNPNLYWYRQAAGRGLQLLFYSVGIGQISSEVPQNLSASRPQDRQFILSSKKLLLSDSGFYLCAWSETGAPTQYFGPGTRLTVL.

The V call is TRBV7-6, the J call TRBJ2-3; D may correspond to TRBD1 or TRBD2 (5 bases each). Trimming took off 4 bases at V and 0 bases at J, with 14 bases between the two ends. The CDR3 is 16 residues long. Germline V CDR1 and CDR2: SGHVS, FNYEAQ. CDR3 loop: CASSSRDQPSTDTQYF. CDR3 coding DNA: TGTGCCAGCAGCTCTAGGGACCAGCCTAGCACAGATACGCAGTATTTT.

J is TRBJ1-6 and V is TRBV6-1; D may be TRBD1 (5 bases). Per the germline V gene, CDR1 is MNHNS and CDR2 is SASEGT. V lost 2 bases and J lost 6, with 11 bases in between. The CDR3 totals 15 residues. In nucleotides, the CDR3 is TGTGCCAGCAGTGAAATCGGGGCCATTAATTCACCCCTCCACTTT. Encoded protein: CASSEIGAINSPLHF.

The J gene is TRBJ2-7, the V gene TRBV5-1; D not resolved. Trimming removed 1 base from V and 0 bases from J, with 5 bases in between. Germline V gives CDR1 SGHRS, CDR2 YFSETQ. CDR3 length: 13 residues. The CDR3 DNA is TGCGCCAGCAGCTTGCGATACTCCTACGAGCAGTACTTC. Translating gives CASSLRYSYEQYF.

The rearrangement links TRBV4-3 to TRBJ1-2, with D tentatively TRBD1 (5 bases). CDR3 length equals 16 residues. Germline assignment: CDR1 LGHNA and CDR2 YSLEER. Trimming took off 1 base at V and 4 bases at J, with 16 bases between the two ends. The CDR3 nucleotides are TGCGCCAGCAGCCAAGCATTTGCAGGGCTTGGCTATGGCTACACCTTC. Translation gives CASSQAFAGLGYGYTF.

The chain couples TRBV14 to TRBJ1-6; the D is unclear. This CDR3 is 15 amino acids long. Per germline, CDR1 SGHDN and CDR2 FVKESK. Trimming shortened V by 0 bases and J by 7 bases, and 10 bases separated the two germline ends. CDR3 sequence (DNA): TGTGCCAGCAGCCAAGAGGGCACGGAGAATTCACCCCTCCACTTT. Protein: CASSQEGTENSPLHF.

The genes are TRBV7-6 and TRBJ2-1, with D possibly being TRBD2 (7 bases). V lost 0 bases and J 8 bases, leaving 20 bases between the germline ends. The CDR3 covers 17 residues. The germline gives CDR1 SGHVS, CDR2 FNYEAQ. The CDR3 sequence is CASSLAQYSGGRYEQFF. The CDR3 nucleotides are TGTGCCAGCAGCTTAGCGCAGTACTCCGGGGGGCGGTATGAGCAGTTCTTC.

The rearrangement joins TRBV4-2 to TRBJ2-2, with D possibly being TRBD2 (6 bases). The CDR3 length is 16 residues. V dropped 3 bases and J dropped 0 bases, with 11 bases sitting between them. Germline lookup yields CDR1 LGHNA and CDR2 YNFKEQ. DNA for the CDR3: TGTGCCAGCAGCCAGGCCGGGACTTCGAACACCGGGGAGCTGTTTTTT. It codes for CASSQAGTSNTGELFF.